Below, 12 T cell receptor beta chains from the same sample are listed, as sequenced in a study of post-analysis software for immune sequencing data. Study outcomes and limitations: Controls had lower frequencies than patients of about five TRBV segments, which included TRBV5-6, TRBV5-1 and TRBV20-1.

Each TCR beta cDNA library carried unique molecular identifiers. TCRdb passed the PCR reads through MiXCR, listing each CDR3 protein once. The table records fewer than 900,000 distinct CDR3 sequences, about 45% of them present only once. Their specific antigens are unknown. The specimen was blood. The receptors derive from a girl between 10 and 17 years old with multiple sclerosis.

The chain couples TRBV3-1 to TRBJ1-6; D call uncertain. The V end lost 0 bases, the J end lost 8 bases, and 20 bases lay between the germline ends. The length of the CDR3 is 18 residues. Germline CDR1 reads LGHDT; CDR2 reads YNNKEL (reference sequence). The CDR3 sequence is CASSQDKLPGRVDSPLHF. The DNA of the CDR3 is TGTGCCAGCAGCCAAGATAAGCTTCCGGGAAGAGTTGATTCACCCCTCCACTTT. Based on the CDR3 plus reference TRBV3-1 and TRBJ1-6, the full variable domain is DTAVSQTPKYLVTQMGNDKSIKCEQNLGHDTMYWYKQDSKKFLKIMFSYNNKELIINETVPNRFSPKSPDKAHLNLHINSLELGDSAVYFCASSQDKLPGRVDSPLHFGNGTRLTVT.

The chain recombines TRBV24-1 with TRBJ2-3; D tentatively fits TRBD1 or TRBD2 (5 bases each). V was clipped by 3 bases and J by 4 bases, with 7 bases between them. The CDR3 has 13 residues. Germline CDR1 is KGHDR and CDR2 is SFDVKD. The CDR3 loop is CATSDQGPDTQYF. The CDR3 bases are TGTGCCACCAGTGATCAGGGACCAGATACGCAGTATTTT.

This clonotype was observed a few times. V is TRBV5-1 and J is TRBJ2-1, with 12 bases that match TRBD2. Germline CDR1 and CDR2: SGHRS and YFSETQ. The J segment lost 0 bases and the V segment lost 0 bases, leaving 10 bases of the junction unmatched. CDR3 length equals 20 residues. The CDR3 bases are TGCGCCAGCAGCTTGGTATTAGGACTAGCGGGAAGTAACTCCTACAATGAGCAGTTCTTC. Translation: CASSLVLGLAGSNSYNEQFF.

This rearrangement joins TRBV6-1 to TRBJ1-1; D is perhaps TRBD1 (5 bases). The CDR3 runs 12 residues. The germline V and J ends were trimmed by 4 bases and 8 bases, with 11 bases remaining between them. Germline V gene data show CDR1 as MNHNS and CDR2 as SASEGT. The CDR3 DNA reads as TGTGCCAGCAGTGGGGGCAGGTTAGAAGCTTTCTTT. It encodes CASSGGRLEAFF.

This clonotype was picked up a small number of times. The CDR3 DNA follows: TGTGCCAGCAGTCCCGGGGTTATGGTACGGCGAGAGAAGAACACTGAAGCTTTCTTT. This sequence encodes CASSPGVMVRREKNTEAFF. The chain recombines TRBV12-3 or TRBV12-4 with TRBJ1-1; D remains ambiguous. V lost 5 bases and J lost 1, with 26 bases in between. The CDR3 extends over 19 amino acids.

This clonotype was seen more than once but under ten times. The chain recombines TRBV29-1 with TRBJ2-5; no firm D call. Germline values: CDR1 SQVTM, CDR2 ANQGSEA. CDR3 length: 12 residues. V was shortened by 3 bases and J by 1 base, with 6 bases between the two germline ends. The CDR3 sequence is CSVEWGQETQYF. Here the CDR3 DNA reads TGCAGCGTTGAGTGGGGCCAAGAGACCCAGTACTTC.

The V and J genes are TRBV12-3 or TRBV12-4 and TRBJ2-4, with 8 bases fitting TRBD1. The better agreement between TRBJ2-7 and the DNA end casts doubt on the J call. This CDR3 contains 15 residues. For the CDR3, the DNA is TGTGCCAGCAGTCTAAGGACAGGGTACTCCTACGAGCAGTACTTC. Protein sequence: CASSLRTGYSYEQYF.

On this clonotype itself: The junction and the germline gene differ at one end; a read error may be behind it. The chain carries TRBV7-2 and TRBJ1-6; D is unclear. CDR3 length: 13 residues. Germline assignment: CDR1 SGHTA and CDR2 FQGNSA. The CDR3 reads CASSQQPNSPPHF. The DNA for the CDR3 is TGTGCCAGCAGTCAACAGCCTAATTCACCCCCCCACTTT.

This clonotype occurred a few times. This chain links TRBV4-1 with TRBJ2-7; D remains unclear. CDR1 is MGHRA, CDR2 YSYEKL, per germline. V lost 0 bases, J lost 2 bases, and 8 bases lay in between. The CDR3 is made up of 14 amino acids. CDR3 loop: CASSQDVRPYEQYF. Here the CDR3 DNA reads TGCGCCAGCAGCCAAGACGTCAGGCCCTACGAGCAGTACTTC.

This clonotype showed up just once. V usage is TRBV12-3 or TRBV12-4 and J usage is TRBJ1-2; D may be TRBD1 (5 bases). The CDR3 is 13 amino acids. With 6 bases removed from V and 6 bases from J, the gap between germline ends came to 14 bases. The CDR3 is CASSPRGCNGYTF. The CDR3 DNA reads TGTGCCAGCAGCCCGAGGGGCTGTAATGGCTACACCTTC.

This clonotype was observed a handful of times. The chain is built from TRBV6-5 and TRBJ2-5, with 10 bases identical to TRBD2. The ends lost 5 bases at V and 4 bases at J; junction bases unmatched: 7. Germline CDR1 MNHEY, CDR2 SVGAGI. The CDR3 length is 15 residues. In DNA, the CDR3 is TGTGCCAGCAGTGGCGGACTAGCGGCCAGAGAGACCCAGTACTTC. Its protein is CASSGGLAARETQYF.

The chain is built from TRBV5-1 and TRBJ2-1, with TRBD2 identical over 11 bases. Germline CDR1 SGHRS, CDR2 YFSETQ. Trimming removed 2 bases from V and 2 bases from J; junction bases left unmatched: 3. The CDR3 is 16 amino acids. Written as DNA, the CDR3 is TGCGCCAGCAGCTTCACTAGCGGGGGTGCCTACAATGAGCAGTTCTTC. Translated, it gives CASSFTSGGAYNEQFF.